These 3 T cell receptor beta chains share one sample of origin, sequenced in a study of cytomegalovirus exposure and HLA in healthy donors. In the PCR, 60 Vbeta and 13 Jbeta primers were used. Repertoires were generated with immunoSEQ multiplex PCR, while TCRdb's copy carries only in-frame clones and drops some. The sample records about 140,000 clones, roughly 80% being singletons. The sample consisted of PBMCs. The origin of the receptors is a man in his forties or fifties in good health and CMV-seronegative.

Remarks on this clone: The junction departs from germline at one end; a sequencing error may be responsible. CDR3 protein: CASSLIGGARNIQYF. CDR3 bases: TGTGCCAGCAGCTTGATTGGGGGGGCCAGAAACATTCAGTACTTC. The chain has TRBV5-8 and TRBJ2-4; D possibly corresponds to TRBD2 (7 bases). This CDR3 region has 15 residues. Germline loops: CDR1 SGHTS, CDR2 YDEGEE.

Only one count was recorded for this clone. This chain links TRBV5-1 with TRBJ1-1; D perhaps matches TRBD1 (5 bases). Trimming took 4 bases from V and 0 from J, leaving 10 bases between them. Germline CDR1 SGHRS, CDR2 YFSETQ. CDR3 length equals 14 residues. For the CDR3, the DNA is TGCGCCAGCAGCCCGACAGAAATGAACACTGAAGCTTTCTTT. Encoded protein: CASSPTEMNTEAFF.

J is TRBJ1-3 and V is TRBV9; D is unclear. Germline CDR1 and CDR2: SGDLS and YYNGEE. The CDR3 is made up of 17 amino acids. V lost 0 bases and J 2 bases, leaving 15 bases between the germline ends. The CDR3 is CASSVVTGTGPGNTIYF. CDR3 bases: TGTGCCAGCAGCGTAGTCACGGGAACCGGTCCTGGAAACACCATATATTTT.